The next 12 T cell receptor beta chains were all read from a single sample in a study of breast tumors, draining lymph nodes, adjacent tissues. TCRdb independently ran MiXCR on the multiplex PCR reads; one entry per CDR3 protein. Found here are approximately 230,000 distinct CDR3 sequences, less than 35% of them singletons; the top ten hold approximately 3.3%. Samples came from axillary lymph nodes draining the breast cancer. Sequencing used axillary lymph node tissue. The receptors originated from a female donor with breast cancer. Some clones in this sample may be carry-over from other donors' samples.

This clonotype was counted ten times or more. V gene TRBV6-6 combines with J gene TRBJ2-3, with TRBD1 matching 8 bases. This CDR3 has 14 amino acids. CDR1 and CDR2 from the germline V gene are MNHNY and SVGAGI (reference sequence). V was clipped by 2 bases and J by 3 bases; unmatched bases: 1. The CDR3 is CASSYQGATDTQYF. The CDR3, as DNA: TGTGCCAGCAGTTACCAGGGGGCGACAGATACGCAGTATTTT.

The V gene is TRBV28, the J gene TRBJ2-7; D perhaps matches TRBD1 (6 bases). Looked up from germline, CDR1 is MDHEN and CDR2 is SYDVKM. There are 12 residues in the CDR3. V was shortened by 5 bases and J by 3 bases, with 8 bases between the two germline ends. This chain's CDR3 is CASSTGNYEQYF. DNA of the CDR3: TGTGCCAGCAGTACAGGGAACTACGAGCAGTACTTC.

This clonotype was detected ten times or more. This sequence joins TRBV5-1 and TRBJ2-1; 8 bases are shared with TRBD1. V shed 4 bases and J 0 bases; nucleotides not matched to a gene: 6. Germline CDR1 reads SGHRS; CDR2 reads YFSETQ. The CDR3 covers 16 residues. CDR3 in DNA: TGCGCCAGCAGCACCGGACAGGGTAACTCCTACAATGAGCAGTTCTTC. Its protein product is CASSTGQGNSYNEQFF. The whole variable domain, filled in from reference TRBV5-1 and TRBJ2-1, reads KAGVTQTPRYLIKTRGQQVTLSCSPISGHRSVSWYQQTPGQGLQFLFEYFSETQRNKGNFPGRFSGRQFSNSRSEMNVSTLELGDSALYLCASSTGQGNSYNEQFFGPGTRLTVL.

V usage is TRBV6-5 and J usage is TRBJ2-1; TRBD1 agrees at 7 bases. V lost 7 bases and J lost 6; bases outside the gene matches: 15. Germline CDR1 reads MNHEY; CDR2 reads SVGAGI. This CDR3 has 16 amino acids. Written as DNA, the CDR3 is TGTGCCAGCACCCGAAACAGGGGTAGGGCCCCCAATGAGCAGTTCTTC. Its translation is CASTRNRGRAPNEQFF.

This clonotype occurred many times. The chain links TRBV5-1 to TRBJ2-1; D is unclear. The CDR3 extends over 16 amino acids. Trimming removed 0 bases at V and 5 bases at J, with 15 bases between. Germline assignment: CDR1 SGHRS and CDR2 YFSETQ. The CDR3 region is CASSLASDRRNNEQFF. The CDR3 DNA follows: TGCGCCAGCAGCTTGGCGTCGGACCGACGGAACAATGAGCAGTTCTTC.

This clonotype was seen many times. The chain is built from TRBV2 and TRBJ1-1; TRBD1 is a possible D gene (5 bases). Trimming took 1 base from V and 12 from J, leaving 18 bases between them. The germline gives CDR1 SNHLY, CDR2 FYNNEI. The CDR3 runs to 14 residues. The chain's CDR3 is CASSEGTTAERSFF. The CDR3 DNA reads as TGTGCCAGCAGTGAAGGGACGACAGCAGAGAGATCTTTCTTT.

This clonotype was recorded a few times. The chain combines TRBV4-1 with TRBJ2-1; 11 nucleotides agree with TRBD2. This CDR3 region has 16 residues. Losses at the gene ends were 3 bases for V and 5 bases for J; bases not matched to a gene: 6. Germline-derived CDR1 and CDR2 are MGHRA and YSYEKL. CDR3 in DNA: TGCGCCAGCAGCCATCTTAGCGGGGGGGCCGACAATGAGCAGTTCTTC. Translating gives CASSHLSGGADNEQFF.

This clonotype was seen only a few times. The chain has TRBV3-1 and TRBJ2-1; 8 bases match TRBD2. The ends lost 1 base at V and 9 bases at J; junction bases unmatched: 8. Germline V CDR1 and CDR2: LGHDT, YNNKEL (reference sequence). The CDR3 is 15 amino acids. The CDR3 is CASSQGQRGNGEQFF. The CDR3 coding sequence is TGTGCCAGCAGCCAAGGCCAGCGGGGGAACGGTGAGCAGTTCTTC.

This clonotype was recorded at least ten times. The gene calls are TRBV7-2 and TRBJ2-3, with D unresolved. The CDR3 sequence is 13 residues long. CDR1 and CDR2 (germline): SGHTA, FQGNSA. The V end lost 5 bases, the J end lost 8 bases, and 14 bases lay between the germline ends. CDR3 nucleotide sequence: TGTGCCAGCAGCGAATCGTTAGCAGCTACGCAGTATTTT. This codes for CASSESLAATQYF.

Notes on this clonotype: A read error may be the cause here, since a much bigger clone is one base away. The J gene is TRBJ2-3, the V gene TRBV12-3 or TRBV12-4; TRBD2 aligns across 12 bases. V trimming: 6 bases; J trimming: 0 bases; junction bases outside the gene matches: 4. CDR3 length equals 16 residues. For the CDR3, the DNA is TGTGCCAGCAGACGGGGGACTAGCGGGAGCACAGATACGCAGTATTTT. Translation gives CASRRGTSGSTDTQYF.

This clonotype was seen many times. V gene TRBV4-3 combines with J gene TRBJ2-3, with 11 bases matching TRBD2. CDR1 and CDR2 from the germline V gene are LGHNA and YSLEER. There are 17 residues in the CDR3. V was clipped by 0 bases and J by 5 bases; unmatched bases: 7. The CDR3 loop is CASSQDPSGGTLDTQYF. In nucleotides, the CDR3 is TGCGCCAGCAGCCAAGACCCTAGCGGGGGGACCCTAGATACGCAGTATTTT.

This clonotype was detected ten times or more. The J gene is TRBJ2-7, the V gene TRBV2; tentative D call: TRBD2 (5 bases). The CDR3 is 13 amino acids. Trimming stripped 4 bases from V and 6 bases from J, with 13 bases between. CDR1 and CDR2 (germline): SNHLY, FYNNEI. DNA for the CDR3: TGTGCCAGCAGTGGGCTAGCTACGAGCGAGCAGTACTTC. Translating it yields CASSGLATSEQYF. The full variable domain, with the rest looked up from reference TRBV2 and TRBJ2-7, is EPEVTQTPSHQVTQMGQEVILRCVPISNHLYFYWYRQILGQKVEFLVSFYNNEISEKSEIFDDQFSVERPDGSNFTLKIRSTKLEDSAMYFCASSGLATSEQYFGPGTRLTVT.